The 7 T cell receptor beta chains below all came from one sample that was sequenced in a study of CD8 T cells in ankylosing spondylitis. MiXCR, applied by TCRdb to the 5' RACE reads, yields one record per CDR3 protein. The sample includes some 290,000 distinct CDR3 sequences, over 15% of them seen just once. The sample comprised blood, either unsorted or a sorted T cell fraction (not recorded which). These TCRs come from a male donor with ankylosing spondylitis or in good health (not recorded which).

This clonotype was counted between two and nine times. The chain couples TRBV27 to TRBJ2-7; tentatively, D is TRBD2 (5 bases). CDR1 is MNHEY and CDR2 is SMNVEV in the germline V gene (reference sequence). The V end lost 3 bases, the J end lost 1 base, and 13 bases lay between the germline ends. The CDR3 has 15 residues. The CDR3 loop is CASSFTGGPSYEQYV. The CDR3 DNA is TGTGCCAGCAGTTTCACTGGAGGCCCGTCCTACGAGCAGTACGTC.

The chain links TRBV9 to TRBJ1-1, with D hard to call. With 2 bases removed from V and 0 bases from J, the gap between germline ends came to 8 bases. Germline CDR1 and CDR2: SGDLS and YYNGEE. This CDR3 has 14 amino acids. The CDR3 DNA reads as TGTGCCAGCAGCGTTGAAACTGTGAACACTGAAGCTTTCTTT. It yields the protein CASSVETVNTEAFF.

The chain joins TRBV5-1 to TRBJ2-1; 7 nucleotides match TRBD2. V shed 0 bases and J 8 bases; nucleotides not matched to a gene: 11. The germline V gene has CDR1 SGHRS and CDR2 YFSETQ. This CDR3 region has 16 residues. The chain's CDR3 is CASSLVAGTTFHEQFF. CDR3 DNA sequence: TGCGCCAGCAGCTTGGTAGCGGGCACTACATTTCATGAGCAGTTCTTC.

This clonotype was counted between two and nine times. The chain has TRBV10-3 and TRBJ2-1; no definite D call. Trimming pared 8 bases from V and 0 bases from J, leaving 8 bases between. This CDR3 region has 13 residues. Germline assignment: CDR1 ENHRY and CDR2 SYGVKD. This CDR3 reads CAIGRSSYNEQFF. The CDR3 nucleotides are TGTGCCATCGGGCGTAGCTCCTACAATGAGCAGTTCTTC.

This clonotype was seen repeatedly, ten times or more. V gene TRBV9 combines with J gene TRBJ2-1; D uncertain. This CDR3 contains 16 residues. V lost 0 bases to trimming and J lost 0 bases, with 10 bases between them. Germline V gene sequence: CDR1 SGDLS, CDR2 YYNGEE. The CDR3 coding sequence is TGTGCCAGCAGCGTAGAGATGGATAGCTCCTACAATGAGCAGTTCTTC. This translates into CASSVEMDSSYNEQFF.

This clonotype was seen ten or more times. One end of the junction is discordant with germline, which a read error may explain. This sequence joins TRBV6-5 and TRBJ2-1; 8 positions match TRBD2. The V gene's germline CDR1 is MNHEY and CDR2 SVGAGI. This CDR3 comprises 15 residues. For the CDR3, the DNA is TGCGCCAGCAGCTACAGCGGGAGCTCCTACAATGAGCAGTTCTTC. As protein: CASSYSGSSYNEQFF.

This clonotype has a count of ten or more. The chain has TRBV29-1 and TRBJ2-2; TRBD1 matches at 7 bases. CDR3 length equals 13 residues. From germline, CDR1 is SQVTM and CDR2 ANQGSEA. Trimming at V came to 7 bases and at J to 0 bases, leaving 2 bases not matched to a gene. The CDR3 protein is CSAGQANTGELFF. CDR3 coding DNA: TGCAGCGCCGGACAGGCGAACACCGGGGAGCTGTTTTTT.